These 2 T cell receptor beta chains were all obtained from the same sample, sequenced in a study of OX40 agonist ivuxolimab in advanced cancers. Assay: immunoSEQ multiplex PCR; the TCRdb copy retains only in-frame clones and omits some. The sample holds some 100,000 clones; under 85% are singletons and the top ten take around 5.9%. Sample: CD4+ or CD8+ T cells sorted from blood, taken in a trial of the OX40 agonist ivuxolimab. All receptors derive from an adult with an advanced solid tumor such as melanoma, head and neck, liver or kidney cancer.

The chain employs TRBV18 and TRBJ1-6; 8 nucleotides align to TRBD1. Germline V gene sequence: CDR1 KGHSH, CDR2 LQKENI. The CDR3 contains 14 residues. Trimming removed 3 bases from V and 10 bases from J; junction bases left unmatched: 5. The CDR3 DNA sequence: TGTGCCAGCTCACCGACAGGGGCTGGGTCACCCCTCCACTTT. This encodes CASSPTGAGSPLHF. The entire variable domain, with the rest obtained from reference TRBV18 and TRBJ1-6, is as follows: NAGVMQNPRHLVRRRGQEARLRCSPMKGHSHVYWYRQLPEEGLKFMVYLQKENIIDESGMPKERFSAEFPKEGPSILRIQQVVRGDSAAYFCASSPTGAGSPLHFGNGTRLTVT.

This clone has more than one count but fewer than ten. V is TRBV7-9 and J is TRBJ2-1; the match to TRBD1 covers 8 bases. The CDR3 is 14 residues long. Germline CDR1 and CDR2: SEHNR and FQNEAQ (reference sequence). V lost 5 bases, J lost 5 bases, and 5 bases stayed unmatched. CDR3 residues: CASSQDRVDNEQFF. CDR3 coding DNA: TGTGCCAGCAGCCAGGACAGGGTGGACAATGAGCAGTTCTTC.